These 19 T cell receptor beta chains were all obtained from the same sample, sequenced in a study of blood T cell repertoires in COVID-19. This table comes from immunoSEQ multiplex PCR, and its TCRdb copy is limited to in-frame clones, with some not included. The table shows 150,000 to 200,000 clones, with roughly 85% occurring only once. Sequenced input: peripheral blood. The receptor source for this set is a man in his 60s with acute or convalescent COVID-19.

V and J are TRBV7-6 and TRBJ2-7, with 9 bases identical to TRBD1. Germline-derived CDR1 and CDR2 are SGHVS and FNYEAQ. The V and J ends lost 1 base and 2 bases, in that order; junction bases with no gene match: 6. There are 16 residues in the CDR3. CDR3 sequence: CASSLESGTGPYEQYF. In DNA, the CDR3 is TGTGCCAGCAGCTTAGAGTCCGGGACAGGGCCCTACGAGCAGTACTTC.

The CDR3 region is CASSLYQDSNTEAFF. The DNA for the CDR3 is TGTGCCAGCAGCTTATATCAGGACTCGAACACTGAAGCTTTCTTT. The J gene is TRBJ1-1, the V gene TRBV11-1; D is unresolved. The CDR3 length is 15 residues. Germline V gene lookup returns CDR1 SGHAT and CDR2 FQDESV (reference sequence). Trimming took 2 bases from V and 1 from J, leaving 11 bases between them.

The CDR3 region has the DNA TGTGCCTGGACGAGGGACAGCTATGGCTACACCTTC. This gives the protein CAWTRDSYGYTF. V and J are TRBV30 and TRBJ1-2, with 7 bases lining up with TRBD1. CDR1 is GTSNPN, CDR2 SVGIG, per germline (reference sequence). The V gene end was trimmed by 4 bases and the J gene end by 4 bases; junction bases not matched to a gene: 3. The CDR3 length is 12 residues.

The chain joins TRBV28 to TRBJ1-2, with 10 nucleotides matching TRBD1. V shed 8 bases and J 3 bases; nucleotides not matched to a gene: 9. The CDR3 is 15 amino acids. The germline V gene has CDR1 MDHEN and CDR2 SYDVKM. CDR3 sequence (DNA): TGTGCCAGCCTTCGCGGGACAGGGGCTTACTATGGCTACACCTTC. This gives the protein CASLRGTGAYYGYTF.

The rearrangement links TRBV9 to TRBJ2-5, with D hard to call. CDR3 length: 15 amino acids. The germline CDR1 and CDR2 sequences are SGDLS and YYNGEE. Trimming removed 0 bases from V and 5 bases from J, with 14 bases in between. CDR3 loop: CASSVGGDPEETQYF. In DNA, the CDR3 is TGTGCCAGCAGCGTAGGAGGAGACCCGGAGGAGACCCAGTACTTC.

The rearrangement joins TRBV27 to TRBJ2-1, with D maybe TRBD2 (5 bases). Between the trimmed V and J ends, which lost 1 base and 5 bases, there was a span of 12 bases. From germline, CDR1 is MNHEY and CDR2 SMNVEV (reference sequence). The length of the CDR3 is 15 residues. CDR3 residues: CASSLLRTVDNEQFF. The CDR3 coding sequence is TGTGCCAGCAGTTTATTGCGGACTGTCGACAATGAGCAGTTCTTC.

CDR3 nucleotide sequence: TGTGCCAGTACCATGTCCGGCTCTGGAAACACCATATATTTT. This gives the protein CASTMSGSGNTIYF. The V call is TRBV19, the J call TRBJ1-3; no firm D call. The CDR3 loop spans 14 amino acids. Trimming cost V 7 bases and J 0 bases, with 10 bases left between them. Germline CDR1 LNHDA, CDR2 SQIVND (reference sequence).

J is TRBJ1-2 and V is TRBV25-1; TRBD1 aligns across 7 bases. CDR1 is MGHDK and CDR2 is SYGVNS in the germline V gene. CDR3 length: 13 residues. V gave up 4 bases and J gave up 4 bases; unmatched junction bases: 3. The CDR3 bases are TGTGCCAGCAGTGGACAGGGTATCTATGGCTACACCTTC. Residues: CASSGQGIYGYTF.

In DNA form, the CDR3 reads TGTGCCATCAGTGGGGGCCTAGCGTACTCCTACGAGCAGTACTTC. It codes for CAISGGLAYSYEQYF. This rearrangement joins TRBV10-3 to TRBJ2-7, with D possibly TRBD2 on 6 matching bases. Germline CDR1 ENHRY, CDR2 SYGVKD. The CDR3 runs to 15 residues. Trimming removed 4 bases at V and 0 bases at J, with 13 bases between.

The rearrangement links TRBV6-5 to TRBJ2-2; D remains unclear. V was shortened by 6 bases and J by 4 bases, with 3 bases between the two germline ends. Germline V gives CDR1 MNHEY, CDR2 SVGAGI. The CDR3 length is 11 residues. CDR3 coding DNA: TGTGCCAGCAGGGCCACCGGGGAGCTGTTTTTT. It yields the protein CASRATGELFF.

The chain has TRBV10-3 and TRBJ1-5; D might be TRBD1 (5 bases). CDR1 is ENHRY, CDR2 SYGVKD, per germline. The CDR3 is made up of 15 amino acids. The V end was cut by 3 bases, the J end by 1 base, with 10 bases between. The CDR3 nucleotides read TGTGCCATCAGTGAAAGGGGTGGCAGCAATCAGCCCCAGCATTTT. Residues: CAISERGGSNQPQHF.

This chain links TRBV6-5 with TRBJ1-5; weak D call: TRBD1 (6 bases). The CDR3 is 14 amino acids. Germline CDR1 reads MNHEY; CDR2 reads SVGAGI. The V gene lost 4 bases and the J gene lost 5 bases, with 12 bases spanning the gap. The CDR3 loop reads CASSSGQKHQPQHF. The CDR3 DNA follows: TGTGCCAGCAGTTCGGGACAAAAGCATCAGCCCCAGCATTTT.

V gene TRBV7-8 combines with J gene TRBJ1-4; D gene unclear. Germline V gene data show CDR1 as SGHVS and CDR2 as FQNEAQ. Trimming took off 1 base at V and 8 bases at J, with 11 bases between the two ends. The CDR3 totals 14 residues. CDR3 coding DNA: TGTGCCAGCAGCTTAGACCGGGGTTGGGAAAAACTGTTTTTT. It yields the protein CASSLDRGWEKLFF.

The genes are TRBV28 and TRBJ2-7; D is unresolved. The CDR3 runs 12 residues. In germline, CDR1 is MDHEN, CDR2 SYDVKM. The germline V and J ends were trimmed by 1 base and 2 bases, with 3 bases remaining between them. Written as DNA, the CDR3 is TGTGCCAGCAGTTTATACACCTACGAGCAGTACTTC. Translating gives CASSLYTYEQYF.

The CDR3 DNA follows: TGTGCCAGCAGTCCAAGGGGACAGGGGAATTCACCCCTCCACTTT. Translation gives CASSPRGQGNSPLHF. The chain couples TRBV28 to TRBJ1-6, with 10 bases aligning to TRBD1. Germline CDR1 is MDHEN and CDR2 is SYDVKM. The CDR3 extends over 15 amino acids. The V gene end was trimmed by 5 bases and the J gene end by 7 bases; junction bases not matched to a gene: 5.

The rearrangement uses TRBV2 and TRBJ1-5, with TRBD1 matching 9 bases. This CDR3 is built from 14 residues. Unmatched junction bases numbered 3, after V lost 4 bases and J lost 5 bases. Per germline, CDR1 SNHLY and CDR2 FYNNEI. The CDR3 loop is CASSGTGADQPQHF. Written as DNA, the CDR3 is TGTGCCAGCAGTGGGACAGGGGCCGATCAGCCCCAGCATTTT.

The CDR3 DNA reads TGTGCCACCAGCAGAGATAGGGGGATACACAATGAGCAGTTCTTC. The encoded protein is CATSRDRGIHNEQFF. This rearrangement joins TRBV15 to TRBJ2-1, with a possible D match to TRBD1 (6 bases). The CDR3 is 15 residues long. The V end lost 0 bases, the J end lost 5 bases, and 11 bases lay between the germline ends. Germline V lookup: CDR1 LNHNV, CDR2 YYDKDF (reference sequence).

J is TRBJ2-2 and V is TRBV5-1, with 7 bases fitting TRBD1. The CDR3 spans 15 residues. The V and J ends lost 4 bases and 6 bases, in that order; junction bases with no gene match: 9. Germline-derived CDR1 and CDR2 are SGHRS and YFSETQ. The CDR3 DNA follows: TGCGCCAGCAGCCCGAACGGACAGGCCCCCGGGGAGCTGTTTTTT. The encoded protein is CASSPNGQAPGELFF.

V is TRBV5-1 and J is TRBJ2-3; 8 bases fit TRBD2. The CDR3 spans 15 residues. The ends lost 3 bases at V and 5 bases at J; junction bases unmatched: 8. Per germline, CDR1 SGHRS and CDR2 YFSETQ. The chain's CDR3 is CASSYGRAREDTQYF. The CDR3 DNA follows: TGCGCCAGCAGCTACGGGAGGGCCAGGGAAGATACGCAGTATTTT.